This T cell receptor beta chain is from a study of T cells in Graves' hyperthyroidism and ophthalmopathy. Whole-study findings and limits: The model anticipated ophthalmopathy a median about six months pre-onset.

Unmatched junction bases numbered 7, after V lost 7 bases and J lost 2 bases. The CDR3 has 16 amino acids. Germline CDR1 reads MNHNS; CDR2 reads SASEGT. The investigators amplified TCR beta CDR3 regions from RNA transcripts. HTBI primers were used for first-round RT-PCR of the TCR CDR3. Using its own MiXCR run on the multiplex PCR reads, TCRdb lists one record per CDR3 protein. The data hold around 350,000 distinct CDR3 sequences, with roughly 14% observed a single time. This clonotype was counted ten times or more. No antigen is known for it. The source is a woman in her 30s with Graves' ophthalmopathy. Sequenced sample: blood. The chain links TRBV6-1 to TRBJ2-3, with TRBD2 matching over 12 bases. The DNA for the CDR3 is TGTGCCAGCACCCTAGCGGGGGGGCTTGACACAGATACGCAGTATTTT. Amino acid sequence: CASTLAGGLDTDTQYF.